Below, one TCR beta chain is given with its context. Its specificity is unknown. The assay was immunoSEQ multiplex PCR, and TCRdb's table has in-frame clones only and misses some. The table records about 69,000 clones, around nine tenths of them present only once. This record comes from a study of a mutant IDH1 vaccine in newly diagnosed glioma. Background on the study: Once 4-6 weeks had passed after radiotherapy alone, vaccination started, or it started with temozolomide cycles. Prior therapy was radiotherapy, temozolomide, or both; most received both.

The CDR3 is 15 residues long. V dropped 3 bases and J dropped 3; count of bases not matched to a gene: 7. Germline CDR1 reads LNHDA; CDR2 reads SQIVND (reference sequence). Study-wide findings and caveats: Apparently, pseudoprogression bore no relation to changes among the top peripheral T cell clonotypes.

Indicated time point: week 35, safety follow-up. With topical imiquimod, each dose of the vaccine consisted of 300 ug of mutant IDH1 20-mer peptide. The patients received vaccinations eight times, in weeks 1, 3, 5, 7, 11, 15, 19 and 23. The clonotype originates from a man in his thirties or forties with glioma. The chain has TRBV19 and TRBJ1-1; 7 positions match TRBD1. The sample in question was PBMCs, obtained from a glioma patient whose treatment included an IDH1 peptide vaccine. CDR3 sequence: CASSIVTGRYTEAFF. CDR3 nucleotides: TGTGCCAGTAGTATCGTGACAGGGCGGTACACTGAAGCTTTCTTT.